Listed below are T cell receptor beta chains from one sample, sequenced in a study of T-cell reconstitution after alpha-beta-depleted transplantation in children. TCRdb itself ran the PCR reads through MiXCR, one entry per CDR3 protein. Of about 540,000 distinct CDR3 sequences in the sample, around 19% were seen once. This specimen was PBMCs from the stem cell graft donor, taken from the stem cell graft. Receptor source: a human donor who donated a stem cell graft to a child with acute lymphoblastic leukemia. The CDR3 runs from the conserved cysteine through the conserved F or W. D genes are given only for firm matches. Expanded clones are given a class, and other clones once, few, many or no size at all.

v_call: TRBV27
clone_size: few
j_call: TRBJ2-5
d_call: NA
cdr3_nt: TGTGCCAGCAGGGAAGGTCGGGAGACCCAGTACTTC
cdr3_aa: CASREGRETQYF

v_call: TRBV5-1
clone_size: NA
j_call: TRBJ2-7
d_call: NA
cdr3_nt: TGCGCCAGCAGCCCGCCCACTGGGAGGAACTCCTACGAGCAGTACTTC
cdr3_aa: CASSPPTGRNSYEQYF

v_call: TRBV6-6
clone_size: NA
j_call: TRBJ2-2
d_call: TRBD1
cdr3_nt: TGTGCCAGTAACCCTTGGAACAGGGGAAACACCGGGGAGCTGTTTTTT
cdr3_aa: CASNPWNRGNTGELFF

v_call: TRBV9
clone_size: NA
j_call: TRBJ2-5
d_call: NA
cdr3_nt: TGTGCCAGCAGCGTAGACTGGGGGGAGACCCAGTACTTC
cdr3_aa: CASSVDWGETQYF

v_call: TRBV7-6
clone_size: many
j_call: TRBJ1-1
d_call: NA
cdr3_nt: TGTGCCAGCAGCGGACTGAACACTGAAGCTTTCTTT
cdr3_aa: CASSGLNTEAFF

v_call: TRBV9
clone_size: NA
j_call: TRBJ2-2
d_call: NA
cdr3_nt: TGTGCCAGCAGCGTTTACAGGGCAGGCACCGGGGAGCTGTTTTTT
cdr3_aa: CASSVYRAGTGELFF

v_call: TRBV4-1
clone_size: few
j_call: TRBJ2-7
d_call: NA
cdr3_nt: TGCGCCAGCGCCCAGCGGGCCTCCTACGAGCAGTACTTC
cdr3_aa: CASAQRASYEQYF

v_call: TRBV27
clone_size: NA
j_call: TRBJ2-1
d_call: NA
cdr3_nt: TGTGCCAGCAGTTTTCTTATTACCGATGAGCAGTTCTTC
cdr3_aa: CASSFLITDEQFF

v_call: TRBV5-1
clone_size: few
j_call: TRBJ2-1
d_call: NA
cdr3_nt: TGCGCCAGCAGCTTGGTAGGGGAATCCTACAATGAGCAGTTCTTC
cdr3_aa: CASSLVGESYNEQFF

v_call: TRBV14
clone_size: few
j_call: TRBJ2-5
d_call: NA
cdr3_nt: TGTGCCAGCAGCCAAGCTTTAAATCAAGAGACCCAGTACTTC
cdr3_aa: CASSQALNQETQYF

v_call: TRBV27
clone_size: NA
j_call: TRBJ1-1
d_call: TRBD1
cdr3_nt: TGTGCCAGCAGAAACGACAGGGGTATCGCTGAAGCTTTCTTT
cdr3_aa: CASRNDRGIAEAFF

v_call: TRBV10-2
clone_size: few
j_call: TRBJ2-7
d_call: NA
cdr3_nt: TGCGCCAGCAGTGACCACTCTGCCTACGAGCAGTACTTC
cdr3_aa: CASSDHSAYEQYF

v_call: TRBV7-2
clone_size: NA
j_call: TRBJ2-7
d_call: NA
cdr3_nt: TGTGCCAGCAGCTTTCAGGTTCGTGAGCACGAGCAGTACTTC
cdr3_aa: CASSFQVREHEQYF

v_call: TRBV10-2
clone_size: many
j_call: TRBJ2-1
d_call: TRBD2
cdr3_nt: TGCGCCAGCAGTGATCTGAGCGGGAGTAAGAAGTTCTTC
cdr3_aa: CASSDLSGSKKFF

v_call: TRBV6-4
clone_size: NA
j_call: TRBJ2-2
d_call: NA
cdr3_nt: TGTGCCAGCAGTGCCTCTGTAGGGGCCGGGGAGCTGTTTTTT
cdr3_aa: CASSASVGAGELFF

v_call: TRBV7-9
clone_size: NA
j_call: TRBJ2-1
d_call: TRBD2
cdr3_nt: TGTGCCAGCAGCTTTTACGGGAGGAACTACAATGAGCAGTTCTTC
cdr3_aa: CASSFYGRNYNEQFF

v_call: TRBV5-1
clone_size: many
j_call: TRBJ2-5
d_call: NA
cdr3_nt: TGCGCCAGCAGCCCAGCCGGGCAAGAGACCCAGTACTTC
cdr3_aa: CASSPAGQETQYF

v_call: TRBV15
clone_size: few
j_call: TRBJ2-2
d_call: TRBD2
cdr3_nt: TGTGCCACCAGAGGAGCGGGAGGCTCGAGAGGCGGGGAGCTGTTTTTT
cdr3_aa: CATRGAGGSRGGELFF

v_call: TRBV25-1
clone_size: NA
j_call: TRBJ2-1
d_call: NA
cdr3_nt: TGTGCCAGCAGTGAATGGCCCCACCGGGACGGTACTAGAGATGAGCAGTTCTTC
cdr3_aa: CASSEWPHRDGTRDEQFF

v_call: TRBV29-1
clone_size: NA
j_call: TRBJ2-1
d_call: NA
cdr3_nt: TGCAGCGTAACTAGGGGCGAGCAGTTCTTC
cdr3_aa: CSVTRGEQFF

v_call: TRBV20-1
clone_size: few
j_call: TRBJ2-7
d_call: TRBD2
cdr3_nt: TGCAGTGCCGCACGGACTAGCGGGAGCTACGAGCAGTACTTC
cdr3_aa: CSAARTSGSYEQYF

v_call: TRBV20-1
clone_size: NA
j_call: TRBJ2-1
d_call: TRBD2
cdr3_nt: TGCAGTGCTAGAGATTTTCTAGCGGGAGTGTACAATGAGCAGTTCTTC
cdr3_aa: CSARDFLAGVYNEQFF

v_call: TRBV3-1
clone_size: NA
j_call: TRBJ2-7
d_call: TRBD2
cdr3_nt: TGTGCCAGCAGCCAAGATGTAGCGGGAGTCGACGAGCAGTACTTC
cdr3_aa: CASSQDVAGVDEQYF

v_call: TRBV15
clone_size: few
j_call: TRBJ2-7
d_call: NA
cdr3_nt: TGTGCCACCAGCAGAGATGCGCGGGACGAGCAGTACTTC
cdr3_aa: CATSRDARDEQYF

v_call: TRBV10-2
clone_size: few
j_call: TRBJ2-7
d_call: TRBD1
cdr3_nt: TGCGCCAGCAGTGAAATCGACAGGGCCGCCTACGAGCAGTACTTC
cdr3_aa: CASSEIDRAAYEQYF

v_call: TRBV5-1
clone_size: few
j_call: TRBJ2-2
d_call: NA
cdr3_nt: TGCGCCAGCAGCTTGGGACAGCAGAACACCGGGGAGCTGTTTTTT
cdr3_aa: CASSLGQQNTGELFF

v_call: TRBV6-1
clone_size: few
j_call: TRBJ2-7
d_call: TRBD1
cdr3_nt: TGTGCCAGCAGTGAGGGACAGGCCCCTGGCTACGAGCAGTACTTC
cdr3_aa: CASSEGQAPGYEQYF